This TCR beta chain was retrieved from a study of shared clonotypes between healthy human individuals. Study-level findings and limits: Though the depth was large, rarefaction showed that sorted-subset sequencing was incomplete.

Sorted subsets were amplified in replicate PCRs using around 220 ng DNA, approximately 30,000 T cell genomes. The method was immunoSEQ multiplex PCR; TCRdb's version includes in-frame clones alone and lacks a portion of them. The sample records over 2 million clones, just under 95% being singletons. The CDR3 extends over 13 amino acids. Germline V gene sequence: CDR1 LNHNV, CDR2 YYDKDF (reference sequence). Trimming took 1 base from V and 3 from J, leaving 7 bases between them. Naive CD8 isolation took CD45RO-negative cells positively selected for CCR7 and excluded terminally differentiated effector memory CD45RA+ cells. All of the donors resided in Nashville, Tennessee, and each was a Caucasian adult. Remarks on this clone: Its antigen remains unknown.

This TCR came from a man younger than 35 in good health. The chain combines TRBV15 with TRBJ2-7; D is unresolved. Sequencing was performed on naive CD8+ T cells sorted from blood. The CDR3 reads CATSRGLNYEQYF. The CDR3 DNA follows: TGTGCCACCAGCAGAGGACTGAACTACGAGCAGTACTTC.